This TCR beta chain appears in the sequencing data of a study of CD8+ T cells in alopecia areata. Study context: Treated individuals took tofacitinib by mouth, 5 to 10 mg twice daily.

Reverse transcription of extracted RNA yielded cDNA, which provided the sequencing template. Clones were sequenced by immunoSEQ multiplex PCR, and TCRdb holds only the in-frame ones, with some missing. The sample comprises about 98,000 clones, around 44% of which are singletons, and around 0.8% rests with the top ten. The germline gives CDR1 MDHEN, CDR2 SYDVKM. CDR3 length: 11 residues. V was pared by 6 bases and J by 0 bases, with 2 bases between. In regard to this clone: This sample also contains other DNA sequences that code for the same CDR3.

Input material: CD4+ T cells sorted from blood. This receptor was obtained from a human donor with alopecia areata. This chain links TRBV28 with TRBJ1-1; D unresolved. The CDR3 region has the DNA TGTGCCAGCAGGTTGAACACTGAAGCTTTCTTT. As protein: CASRLNTEAFF.